The present T cell receptor beta chain was sequenced within a study of regulatory T cells in long-lasting Graves disease. Study-wide context: Those Graves' patients who were newly diagnosed had been on antithyroid drugs under 3 months. Findings of the study overall: It was peripheral blood alone, not thyroid tissue, that was studied.

Libraries of TCR beta came from iRepertoire HTBI primers plus Arm-PCR of CDR3 regions. MiXCR, run by TCRdb on the multiplex PCR reads, gives a single entry per CDR3 protein. The sample includes around 450,000 distinct CDR3 sequences, 15% to 20% of them seen just once. Regarding time point: newly diagnosed GD, antithyroid drugs for less than 3 months. Generation of the TCR library employed RNA extracted from PBMCs. The CDR3 loop spans 16 amino acids. CDR1 and CDR2 (germline): LGHNA, YNFKEQ. V dropped 3 bases and J dropped 2 bases, with 13 bases sitting between them. A few counts support this clonotype. No antigen is known for it. The data also belong to a second study, concerning T cells in Graves' hyperthyroidism and ophthalmopathy. That report adds: The HTBI primer set was used in a first-round RT-PCR of the TCR CDR3.

The chain uses TRBV4-2 and TRBJ2-2; the D call may be TRBD1 or TRBD2 (5 bases each). The TCR comes from a middle-aged man with Graves disease. The material sequenced was peripheral blood mononuclear cells (PBMCs), taken at new diagnosis, from a patient treated with antithyroid drugs. CDR3: CASSHDSGSNTGELFF. CDR3 coding DNA: TGTGCCAGCAGCCATGACAGCGGCTCCAACACCGGGGAGCTGTTTTTT.